Below are 19 T cell receptor beta chains sequenced from a single sample in a study of early T cells in non-severe SARS-CoV-2 infection. TCRdb passed the 5' RACE reads through MiXCR, listing each CDR3 protein once. The data show some 100,000 distinct CDR3 sequences, 14% to 15% seen once. Sequencing used whole blood. These receptor sequences come from an adult who was a healthcare worker with PCR-confirmed SARS-CoV-2 infection or an uninfected control (not recorded which).

This clonotype showed up many times. The V gene is TRBV27, the J gene TRBJ1-4, with TRBD1 identical over 8 bases. The trim removed 7 bases at V and 6 bases at J, leaving 13 bases unmatched. CDR1 is MNHEY and CDR2 is SMNVEV in the germline V gene (reference sequence). CDR3 length equals 16 residues. The CDR3 here is CASTSTQGDDYEKLFF. DNA for the CDR3: TGTGCCAGCACCTCTACACAGGGGGATGACTATGAAAAACTGTTTTTT.

The J gene is TRBJ2-3, the V gene TRBV29-1; no definite D call. V was clipped by 6 bases and J by 5 bases, with 6 bases between them. Germline V CDR1 and CDR2: SQVTM, ANQGSEA. This CDR3 is built from 10 residues. Here the CDR3 reads CSVLIDTQYF. The CDR3 nucleotides are TGCAGCGTCCTCATAGATACGCAGTATTTT.

The chain is built from TRBV2 and TRBJ2-3; D remains ambiguous. The CDR3 covers 11 residues. Germline CDR1 SNHLY, CDR2 FYNNEI. V lost 11 bases and J 7 bases, leaving 13 bases between the germline ends. Written as DNA, the CDR3 is TGTGCCCGACGCAGCGAAAATACGCAGTATTTT. As protein: CARRSENTQYF. Combining the CDR3 with reference TRBV2 and TRBJ2-3 gives the whole variable domain EPEVTQTPSHQVTQMGQEVILRCVPISNHLYFYWYRQILGQKVEFLVSFYNNEISEKSEIFDDQFSVERPDGSNFTLKIRSTKLEDSAMYFCARRSENTQYFGPGTRLTVL.

This clonotype came up a few times. The rearrangement links TRBV10-1 to TRBJ2-2, with unresolved D. V gave up 3 bases and J gave up 8 bases, with 10 bases separating them. The CDR3 length is 13 residues. CDR1 WNHNN and CDR2 SYGVQD come from the germline V gene (reference sequence). CDR3 DNA: TGCGCCAGCAGTGAACGGTTAGGTGGGGAGCTGTTTTTT. Translating gives CASSERLGGELFF.

This clonotype was picked up many times. The CDR3 sequence: CASSQTPDSGNTIYF. CDR3 bases: TGCGCCAGCAGCCAGACACCAGACTCTGGAAACACCATATATTTT. This chain connects TRBV5-1 to TRBJ1-3; D ambiguous. The CDR3 runs to 15 residues. The V gene's germline CDR1 is SGHRS and CDR2 YFSETQ. Trimming took 4 bases from V and 0 from J, leaving 11 bases between them. The entire variable domain, with the rest obtained from reference TRBV5-1 and TRBJ1-3, is as follows: KAGVTQTPRYLIKTRGQQVTLSCSPISGHRSVSWYQQTPGQGLQFLFEYFSETQRNKGNFPGRFSGRQFSNSRSEMNVSTLELGDSALYLCASSQTPDSGNTIYFGEGSWLTVV.

In this sample, this clonotype turned up a few times. The chain has TRBV7-8 and TRBJ2-3, with D hard to call. Germline V gene data show CDR1 as SGHVS and CDR2 as FQNEAQ. The CDR3 has 12 residues. Between the trimmed V and J ends, which lost 1 base and 8 bases, there was a span of 7 bases. The CDR3 loop reads CASSLVSGTQYF. The CDR3 DNA reads as TGTGCCAGCAGCTTAGTATCTGGTACGCAGTATTTT.

The CDR3 bases are TGTGCCAGTAGAGGCACTAGCGGCGTCGTAAAGACCCAGTACTTC. It specifies CASRGTSGVVKTQYF. The chain combines TRBV19 with TRBJ2-5; TRBD2 aligns across 8 bases. The CDR3 sequence is 15 residues long. V gave up 6 bases and J gave up 6 bases; unmatched junction bases: 12. Germline CDR1 and CDR2: LNHDA and SQIVND (reference sequence).

V usage is TRBV11-2 and J usage is TRBJ2-5; 8 bases align to TRBD2. The CDR3 is 17 amino acids. The V and J ends lost 2 bases and 1 base, in that order; junction bases with no gene match: 9. Germline CDR1 reads SGHAT; CDR2 reads FQNNGV. The CDR3 DNA reads TGTGCCAGCAGCTTATTGGCGTCGAGCGGGGGCCAAGAGACCCAGTACTTC. It codes for CASSLLASSGGQETQYF.

The chain employs TRBV27 and TRBJ2-4; weak D call: TRBD1 (6 bases). There are 12 residues in the CDR3. Germline CDR1 MNHEY, CDR2 SMNVEV (reference sequence). Trimming removed 5 bases at V and 8 bases at J, with 10 bases between. The CDR3 loop reads CASSNRADIQYF. As DNA, the CDR3 is TGTGCCAGCAGTAACAGGGCCGACATTCAGTACTTC.

This clonotype was seen at least ten times. V usage is TRBV5-1 and J usage is TRBJ2-2, with unresolved D. With 5 bases removed from V and 6 bases from J, the gap between germline ends came to 14 bases. This CDR3 contains 14 residues. CDR1 and CDR2 (germline): SGHRS, YFSETQ. The CDR3 DNA reads as TGCGCCAGCAGTAGAGCTGAACGGGCCGGGGAGCTGTTTTTT. This translates into CASSRAERAGELFF.

Note on this clonotype: A read error may account for a junction end that differs from germline. The chain is built from TRBV7-2 and TRBJ2-1; 14 nucleotides align to TRBD2. Germline CDR1 SGHTA, CDR2 FQGNSA. The CDR3 has 15 residues. Here the CDR3 DNA reads TGTGCCAGCAGCTACGCCGTGGGACTAGCGGGGGCCCCCGTCTTC. This gives the protein CASSYAVGLAGAPVF.

The genes are TRBV29-1 and TRBJ2-2; D gene unclear. Germline lookup yields CDR1 SQVTM and CDR2 ANQGSEA. Trimming took 4 bases from V and 4 from J, leaving 10 bases between them. The CDR3 runs 13 residues. The CDR3 region has the DNA TGCAGCGTTGCAAAGGGCGTCACCGGGGAGCTGTTTTTT. Encoded protein: CSVAKGVTGELFF.

This clonotype was seen a few times. V gene TRBV10-3 combines with J gene TRBJ2-3; D remains ambiguous. Trimming left V 3 bases short and J 0 bases short, with 13 bases between. The germline V gene encodes CDR1 ENHRY and CDR2 SYGVKD. The CDR3 has 16 amino acids. CDR3 sequence (DNA): TGTGCCATCAGTGACCTCCTGGAGATCAGCACAGATACGCAGTATTTT. This gives the protein CAISDLLEISTDTQYF.

This clonotype was recorded many times. CDR3 in amino acids: CASSVGGGEQFF. CDR3 in DNA: TGTGCCAGCAGCGTAGGGGGAGGTGAGCAGTTCTTC. The rearrangement joins TRBV9 to TRBJ2-1; weak D call: TRBD2 (6 bases). The V and J ends lost 0 bases and 9 bases respectively, with 7 bases between them. This CDR3 region has 12 residues. The V gene's germline CDR1 is SGDLS and CDR2 YYNGEE. The whole variable domain, filled in from reference TRBV9 and TRBJ2-1, reads DSGVTQTPKHLITATGQRVTLRCSPRSGDLSVYWYQQSLDQGLQFLIQYYNGEERAKGNILERFSAQQFPDLHSELNLSSLELGDSALYFCASSVGGGEQFFGPGTRLTVL.

This clonotype has just one count. The chain carries TRBV29-1 and TRBJ1-1; TRBD1 is a possible D gene (5 bases). The CDR3 has 11 residues. With 3 bases removed from V and 7 bases from J, the gap between germline ends came to 9 bases. Germline values: CDR1 SQVTM, CDR2 ANQGSEA. The CDR3 sequence: CSVDQTVEAFF. CDR3 coding DNA: TGCAGCGTTGACCAGACAGTTGAAGCTTTCTTT.

This chain uses TRBV29-1 with TRBJ1-2, with 9 positions matching TRBD1. V shed 1 base and J 6 bases; nucleotides not matched to a gene: 3. The CDR3 totals 13 residues. In germline, CDR1 is SQVTM, CDR2 ANQGSEA. The CDR3 reads CSVEAGTGHGYTF. Written as DNA, the CDR3 is TGCAGCGTTGAAGCGGGGACAGGGCATGGCTACACCTTC.

The chain links TRBV30 to TRBJ1-4; the match to TRBD1 covers 8 bases. V lost 5 bases to trimming and J lost 1 base; unmatched junction nucleotides: 6. The CDR3 covers 15 residues. CDR1 and CDR2 (germline): GTSNPN, SVGIG (reference sequence). CDR3 region: CAWVRTGRTNEKLFF. The CDR3, as DNA: TGTGCCTGGGTCCGGACAGGGCGAACTAATGAAAAACTGTTTTTT.

The J gene is TRBJ2-5, the V gene TRBV18; 7 nucleotides align to TRBD2. After removal of 6 bases from V and 3 bases from J, the junction contained 7 bases not matched to a gene. The CDR3 extends over 14 amino acids. Per the germline V gene, CDR1 is KGHSH and CDR2 is LQKENI. The CDR3 DNA reads TGTGCCAGCTCCCGTTCGGGGGGTAAAGAGACCCAGTACTTC. Translation gives CASSRSGGKETQYF.

The V and J genes are TRBV6-5 and TRBJ1-6, with D perhaps TRBD1 (6 bases). The V gene lost 5 bases and the J gene lost 7 bases, with 15 bases spanning the gap. This CDR3 spans 15 amino acids. The germline V gene has CDR1 MNHEY and CDR2 SVGAGI. The CDR3 DNA is TGTGCCAGCAGTCCGCGTCGAGGGGGAAATTCACCCCTCCACTTT. This translates into CASSPRRGGNSPLHF.